This T cell receptor beta chain is from a study of blood T cell repertoires in COVID-19. Study at large: Samples representing acute and convalescent COVID-19 were sourced from the United States, Italy and Spain. Sources were T cells, B-cell-depleted T cells, or PBMCs; the material itself was cDNA or gDNA.

In the source study's methods: Amplified reference gene primers provided the basis for estimating nucleated cell counts. Produced via immunoSEQ multiplex PCR; TCRdb's table is partial and in-frame only. V and J calls and clone size are copied from that table; D and trimming were computed from the DNA. In the table there are approximately 190,000 clones, 79% of which are singletons. The CDR3 length is 14 residues. Trimming stripped 6 bases from V and 4 bases from J, with 15 bases between. Germline-derived CDR1 and CDR2 are SGHNT and YYREEE (reference sequence). This sequence joins TRBV5-4 and TRBJ2-3; TRBD2 might be the D (6 bases). Material: peripheral blood. This clonotype was obtained from a man in his fifties or sixties with active or convalescent COVID-19. The CDR3 DNA reads TGTGCCAGCACCCGGGAGTTTGGCTCAGATACGCAGTATTTT. It encodes CASTREFGSDTQYF.